These 23 T cell receptor beta chains originate from one sample sequenced in a study of beta chain features in type 1 diabetes. cDNA synthesis used the whole RNA isolate, giving expressed TCRB sequences. Generated by immunoSEQ multiplex PCR, the TCRdb table keeps only in-frame clones and is missing some. The table shows 130,000 to 150,000 clones, with about 50% occurring only once. Material for sequencing was Tregs from blood. All receptors derive from a young man in good health.

This clone was seen a single time. This chain links TRBV10-3 with TRBJ2-7, with a weak D call TRBD1 (6 bases). The CDR3 sequence is 15 residues long. The ends were cut back, 6 bases at V and 6 bases at J, with 21 bases in the middle. The V gene's germline CDR1 is ENHRY and CDR2 SYGVKD. DNA for the CDR3: TGTGCCATCAGGGGGCAGGGGACGTTTAGTGGCGAGCAGTACTTC. It is translated as CAIRGQGTFSGEQYF.

The sample holds one count of this clone. J is TRBJ1-6 and V is TRBV19; D perhaps matches TRBD1 (5 bases). The V end was cut by 3 bases, the J end by 7 bases, with 10 bases between. The CDR3 runs 14 residues. Germline V gives CDR1 LNHDA, CDR2 SQIVND (reference sequence). CDR3 coding DNA: TGTGCCAGTAGTATCACAACAGGAAATTCACCCCTCCACTTT. Amino acids: CASSITTGNSPLHF.

J is TRBJ1-5 and V is TRBV6-5; D unclear. This CDR3 has 14 amino acids. V lost 0 bases and J lost 8, with 11 bases in between. Germline V gene lookup returns CDR1 MNHEY and CDR2 SVGAGI. The CDR3 DNA is TGTGCCAGCAGTTACTCGAGCCGGGTTAAGCCCCAGCATTTT. Encoded protein: CASSYSSRVKPQHF.

In its sample, this clone was seen a few times. The V gene is TRBV7-8, the J gene TRBJ2-1, with 9 nucleotides matching TRBD2. J was trimmed by 4 bases and V by 4 bases; bases with no gene match: 2. The CDR3 has 14 residues. Germline CDR1 SGHVS, CDR2 FQNEAQ. The CDR3 region has the DNA TGTGCCAGCAGCTCCCTAGCGGGGTACAATGAGCAGTTCTTC. This encodes CASSSLAGYNEQFF.

This clone has a handful of counts. The chain's CDR3 is CASSLLGLDSLHF. CDR3 nucleotides: TGTGCCAGCAGTTTACTGGGTCTGGACAGCCTCCACTTT. The chain links TRBV28 to TRBJ1-6; D might be TRBD1 (6 bases). The CDR3 extends over 13 amino acids. The germline gives CDR1 MDHEN, CDR2 SYDVKM. V lost 2 bases, J lost 15 bases, and 14 bases lay in between. Full variable domain (remainder filled in from reference TRBV28 and TRBJ1-6): DVKVTQSSRYLVKRTGEKVFLECVQDMDHENMFWYRQDPGLGLRLIYFSYDVKMKEKGDIPEGYSVSREKKERFSLILESASTNQTSMYLCASSLLGLDSLHFGNGTRLTVT.

The chain recombines TRBV5-1 with TRBJ2-7; TRBD1 matches 10 bases. The CDR3 extends over 14 amino acids. Germline V gene data show CDR1 as SGHRS and CDR2 as YFSETQ. V gave up 6 bases and J gave up 1 base; unmatched junction bases: 4. The CDR3 nucleotides read TGCGCCAGCAAGGGACAGGGGTCATCCTACGAGCAGTACTTC. Its translation is CASKGQGSSYEQYF.

The J gene is TRBJ1-2, the V gene TRBV14; perhaps TRBD1 as D (6 bases). CDR1 and CDR2 from the germline V gene are SGHDN and FVKESK. V was pared by 3 bases and J by 8 bases, with 13 bases between. The CDR3 sequence is 13 residues long. This chain's CDR3 is CASSQYRARGYTF. In DNA, the CDR3 is TGTGCCAGCAGCCAGTACAGGGCGCGCGGCTACACCTTC.

The rearrangement uses TRBV19 and TRBJ2-7; 8 nucleotides align to TRBD1. Germline V gene lookup returns CDR1 LNHDA and CDR2 SQIVND (reference sequence). The CDR3 contains 14 residues. The J segment lost 1 base and the V segment lost 5 bases, leaving 4 bases of the junction unmatched. In nucleotides, the CDR3 is TGTGCCAGTAGTGTCGACAGGGGTTCCTACGAGCAGTACTTC. Residues: CASSVDRGSYEQYF.

The rearrangement links TRBV11-2 to TRBJ1-3; D is unresolved. Germline CDR1 reads SGHAT; CDR2 reads FQNNGV. The CDR3 spans 16 residues. Trimming stripped 6 bases from V and 0 bases from J, with 15 bases between. CDR3 protein: CASRIMGSYSGNTIYF. The DNA of the CDR3 is TGTGCCAGCAGGATTATGGGGAGCTACTCTGGAAACACCATATATTTT.

This chain joins TRBV4-2 and TRBJ2-1; D remains unclear. Germline V CDR1 and CDR2: LGHNA, YNFKEQ. The CDR3 has 13 amino acids. Trimming took 4 bases from V and 7 from J, leaving 11 bases between them. The CDR3, as DNA: TGTGCCAGCAGCCGCCCGACTTGGAATGAGCAGTTCTTC. Protein sequence: CASSRPTWNEQFF.

This clone was counted between two and nine times. The chain is built from TRBV7-4 and TRBJ1-1, with TRBD1 matching over 8 bases. Germline CDR1 SGHVT, CDR2 SQSDAQ. The CDR3 consists of 17 residues. Trimming removed 1 base from V and 0 bases from J; junction bases left unmatched: 7. CDR3: CASSLVWTGYLNTEAFF. The DNA for the CDR3 is TGTGCCAGCAGCTTAGTATGGACAGGGTATCTGAACACTGAAGCTTTCTTT.

J is TRBJ2-3 and V is TRBV9, with D hard to call. Trimming removed 4 bases at V and 3 bases at J, with 6 bases between. This CDR3 comprises 12 residues. CDR1 SGDLS and CDR2 YYNGEE come from the germline V gene. The CDR3 DNA reads TGTGCCAGCAGCCCGCAGACAGATACGCAGTATTTT. This codes for CASSPQTDTQYF.

This clone was seen only a few times. V and J are TRBV29-1 and TRBJ2-7; perhaps TRBD2 as D (5 bases). V was cut by 7 bases and J by 2 bases, with 9 bases left in between. The germline V gene encodes CDR1 SQVTM and CDR2 ANQGSEA. This CDR3 has 11 residues. CDR3 sequence: CSAEGTYEQYF. In nucleotides, the CDR3 is TGCAGCGCCGAGGGAACCTACGAGCAGTACTTC.

This clone turned up a few times. The chain uses TRBV10-3 and TRBJ1-2; unclear D gene. V was trimmed by 7 bases and J by 2 bases, leaving 11 bases between them. Germline V gene data show CDR1 as ENHRY and CDR2 as SYGVKD. The CDR3 runs 13 residues. CDR3 bases: TGTGCCATCACCACGGACTCAAACTATGGCTACACCTTC. The encoded protein is CAITTDSNYGYTF.

The V and J genes are TRBV6-1 and TRBJ1-2, with D possibly being TRBD1 (5 bases). This CDR3 has 13 amino acids. Trimming shortened V by 5 bases and J by 7 bases, and 14 bases separated the two germline ends. Germline V CDR1 and CDR2: MNHNS, SASEGT. This chain's CDR3 is CASSRTQDLGYTF. CDR3 DNA sequence: TGTGCCAGCAGTCGGACACAGGACCTTGGCTACACCTTC.

V is TRBV7-2 and J is TRBJ2-7, with a possible D match to TRBD1 (6 bases). V gave up 3 bases and J gave up 0 bases, with 9 bases separating them. The germline CDR1 and CDR2 sequences are SGHTA and FQGNSA. CDR3 size: 14 residues. The CDR3 reads CASSFTGLSYEQYF. CDR3 nucleotide sequence: TGTGCCAGCAGCTTTACAGGGCTCTCCTACGAGCAGTACTTC.

This clone was seen a handful of times. The V call is TRBV6-5, the J call TRBJ2-4; D perhaps matches TRBD2 (5 bases). The CDR3 sequence is 14 residues long. CDR1 is MNHEY, CDR2 SVGAGI, per germline. V was pared by 2 bases and J by 8 bases, with 13 bases between. The CDR3 nucleotides read TGTGCCAGCAGTTACCGCTCGGGGTTTGACATTCAGTACTTC. Its translation: CASSYRSGFDIQYF.

The V gene is TRBV7-3, the J gene TRBJ1-6; 7 bases fit TRBD1. Germline CDR1 and CDR2: SGHTA and FQGTGA. The CDR3 totals 15 residues. Trimming cost V 5 bases and J 4 bases; bases outside gene matches: 5. The CDR3 sequence: CASSTTGSYNSPLHF. The CDR3 nucleotides are TGTGCCAGCAGCACGACAGGGTCATATAATTCACCCCTCCACTTT.

The V call is TRBV7-2, the J call TRBJ1-6, with D perhaps TRBD1 (6 bases). The CDR3 runs 16 residues. Trimming removed 0 bases at V and 5 bases at J, with 11 bases between. The germline V gene has CDR1 SGHTA and CDR2 FQGNSA. CDR3 DNA sequence: TGTGCCAGCAGCTTAGCCCGACAGGCCGATAATTCACCCCTCCACTTT. Its translation: CASSLARQADNSPLHF. The whole variable domain, remainder taken from reference TRBV7-2 and TRBJ1-6, is GAGVSQSPSNKVTEKGKDVELRCDPISGHTALYWYRQSLGQGLEFLIYFQGNSAPDKSGLPSDRFSAERTGGSVSTLTIQRTQQEDSAVYLCASSLARQADNSPLHFGNGTRLTVT.

This clone was seen more than once but under ten times. The rearrangement links TRBV28 to TRBJ2-1, with a weak D call TRBD2 (6 bases). V gave up 10 bases and J gave up 3 bases, with 13 bases separating them. There are 13 residues in the CDR3. The germline CDR1 and CDR2 sequences are MDHEN and SYDVKM. CDR3 amino acids: CATRRAGYNEQFF. CDR3 sequence (DNA): TGTGCCACCCGGAGGGCCGGCTACAATGAGCAGTTCTTC. The full variable domain, in which reference TRBV28 and TRBJ2-1 provide the parts outside the CDR3, is DVKVTQSSRYLVKRTGEKVFLECVQDMDHENMFWYRQDPGLGLRLIYFSYDVKMKEKGDIPEGYSVSREKKERFSLILESASTNQTSMYLCATRRAGYNEQFFGPGTRLTVL.

This clone was found a few times. Here the CDR3 DNA reads TGTGCCAGCAGCCTCCGAGACAGGGATTCACCCCTCCACTTT. Its protein product is CASSLRDRDSPLHF. V and J are TRBV5-4 and TRBJ1-6, with 7 nucleotides matching TRBD1. The CDR3 is 14 residues long. CDR1 and CDR2 from the germline V gene are SGHNT and YYREEE (reference sequence). J lost 8 bases, V lost 4 bases, and 6 bases had no gene match.

The chain links TRBV7-2 to TRBJ2-1; possible D gene TRBD1, 5 bases. Germline values: CDR1 SGHTA, CDR2 FQGNSA. The CDR3 consists of 15 residues. Trimming removed 5 bases from V and 0 bases from J, with 11 bases in between. This chain's CDR3 is CASSVQDSSYNEQFF. The CDR3 bases are TGTGCCAGCAGCGTACAGGATAGCTCCTACAATGAGCAGTTCTTC.

The genes are TRBV7-2 and TRBJ1-1; possible D gene TRBD1, 6 bases. This CDR3 is 13 amino acids long. Trimming took 5 bases from V and 4 from J, leaving 11 bases between them. The germline V gene encodes CDR1 SGHTA and CDR2 FQGNSA. CDR3 DNA sequence: TGTGCCAGCAGCATACAGGGTGGCACTGAAGCTTTCTTT. Amino acids: CASSIQGGTEAFF.